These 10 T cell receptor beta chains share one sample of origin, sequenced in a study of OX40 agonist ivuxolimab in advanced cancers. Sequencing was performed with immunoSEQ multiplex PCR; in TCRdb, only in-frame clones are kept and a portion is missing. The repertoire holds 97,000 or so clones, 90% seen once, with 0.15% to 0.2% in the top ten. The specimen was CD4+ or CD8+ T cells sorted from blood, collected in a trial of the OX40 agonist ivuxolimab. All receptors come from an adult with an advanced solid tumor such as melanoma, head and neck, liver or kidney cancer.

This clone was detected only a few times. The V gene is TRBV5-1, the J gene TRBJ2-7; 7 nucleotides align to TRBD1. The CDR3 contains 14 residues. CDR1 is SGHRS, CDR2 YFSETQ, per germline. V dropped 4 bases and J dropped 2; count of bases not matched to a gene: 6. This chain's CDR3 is CASSTRQGPYEQYF. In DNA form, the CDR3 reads TGCGCCAGCAGCACCCGACAGGGCCCCTACGAGCAGTACTTC.

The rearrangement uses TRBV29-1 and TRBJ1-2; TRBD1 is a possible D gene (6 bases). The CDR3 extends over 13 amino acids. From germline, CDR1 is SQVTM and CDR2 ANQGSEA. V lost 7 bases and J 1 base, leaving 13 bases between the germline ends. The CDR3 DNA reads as TGCAGCGGAGAGACAGGCCTTAACTATGGCTACACCTTC. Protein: CSGETGLNYGYTF.

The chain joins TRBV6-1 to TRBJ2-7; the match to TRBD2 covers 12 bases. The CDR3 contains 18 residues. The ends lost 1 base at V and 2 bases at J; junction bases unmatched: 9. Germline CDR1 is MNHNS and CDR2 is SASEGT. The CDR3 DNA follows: TGTGCCAGCAGTGAAGTGCGACTAGCGGGAGTCGGCCCCTACGAGCAGTACTTC. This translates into CASSEVRLAGVGPYEQYF.

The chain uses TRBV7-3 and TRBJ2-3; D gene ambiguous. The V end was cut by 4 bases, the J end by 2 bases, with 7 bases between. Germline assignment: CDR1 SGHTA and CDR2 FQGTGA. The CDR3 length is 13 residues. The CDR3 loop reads CASSSTFTDTQYF. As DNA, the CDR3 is TGTGCCAGCAGCTCCACCTTCACAGATACGCAGTATTTT.

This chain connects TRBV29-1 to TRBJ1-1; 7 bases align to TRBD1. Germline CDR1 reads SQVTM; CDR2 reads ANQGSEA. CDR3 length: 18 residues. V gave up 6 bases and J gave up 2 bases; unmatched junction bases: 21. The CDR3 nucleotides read TGCAGCGTAAAGGGGCGGCTGACAGGGCTAGGGCGAAACACTGAAGCTTTCTTT. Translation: CSVKGRLTGLGRNTEAFF.

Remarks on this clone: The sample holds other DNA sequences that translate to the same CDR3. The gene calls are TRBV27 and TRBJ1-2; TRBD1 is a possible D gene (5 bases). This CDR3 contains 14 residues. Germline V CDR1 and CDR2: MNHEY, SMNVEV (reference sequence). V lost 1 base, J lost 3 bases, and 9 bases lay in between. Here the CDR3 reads CASSLFGGDYGYTF. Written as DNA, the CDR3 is TGTGCCAGCAGTTTATTCGGGGGTGACTATGGCTACACCTTC.

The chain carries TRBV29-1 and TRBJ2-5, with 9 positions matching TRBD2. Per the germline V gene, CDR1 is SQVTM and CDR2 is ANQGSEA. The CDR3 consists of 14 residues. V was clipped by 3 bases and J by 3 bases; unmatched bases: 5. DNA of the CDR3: TGCAGCGTTGAGAGGGCTAGCGGGAAAGAGACCCAGTACTTC. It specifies CSVERASGKETQYF.

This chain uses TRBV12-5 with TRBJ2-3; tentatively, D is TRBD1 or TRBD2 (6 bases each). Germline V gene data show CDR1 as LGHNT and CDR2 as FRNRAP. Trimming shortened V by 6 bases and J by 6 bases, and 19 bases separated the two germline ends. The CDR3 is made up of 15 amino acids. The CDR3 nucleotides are TGTGCTAGTGGGACCCCCCGGGGGCGCAGCGATACGCAGTATTTT. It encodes CASGTPRGRSDTQYF.

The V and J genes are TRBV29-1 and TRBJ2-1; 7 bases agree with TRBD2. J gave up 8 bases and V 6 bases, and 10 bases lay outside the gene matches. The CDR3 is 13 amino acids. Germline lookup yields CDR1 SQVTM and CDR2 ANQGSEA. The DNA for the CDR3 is TGCAGCGTCGACGGGGGGTATGGAGATGAGCAGTTCTTC. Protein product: CSVDGGYGDEQFF.

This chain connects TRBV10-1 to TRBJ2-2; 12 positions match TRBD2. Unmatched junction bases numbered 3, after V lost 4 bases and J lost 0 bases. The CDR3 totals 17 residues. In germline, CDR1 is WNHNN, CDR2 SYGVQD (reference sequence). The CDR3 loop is CASSALAGGPNTGELFF. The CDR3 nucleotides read TGCGCCAGCAGTGCTCTAGCGGGGGGGCCGAACACCGGGGAGCTGTTTTTT.